This T cell receptor beta chain appears in the sequencing data of a study of identical twins (dated by TCRdb to the mid-2010s). Study-level background: To test whether fetal clonotypes persist, this study deep-sequenced TCR alpha and beta repertoires from monozygotic twins, from unrelated adults of various ages, and from cord blood. To rule out contamination, the twin experiments were replicated at different times with different library preparation protocols.

Every donor was a healthy Caucasian. Three pairs of female monozygotic twins, all aged roughly 18 to 29 years, made up the twin cohort. Peripheral blood mononuclear cells were used as the source from which RNA for TCR libraries was isolated. Overall study results and their limits: Zero-insertion analyses could be partly confounded by invariant T cells such as MAIT and iNKT, though diverse VJ usage argued against such confounding for most clonotypes. Fewer insertions were carried by abundant cord blood beta clonotypes; a weaker similar trend was observed in young adult naive repertoires, while no such trend was observed in memory repertoires. Because the same donors could not be followed over many years, the conclusions depended on cross-sectional statistical analysis. Out-of-frame TCR alpha sharing in monozygotic twins was systematically underestimated by recombination models, whereas sharing between unrelated individuals was in agreement with the recombination models. In beta out-of-frame sequences, excess twin sharing was weaker, because having fewer shared sequences lowered the signal-to-noise ratio. Compared with coincidental sharing between unrelated individuals, out-of-frame TCR alpha sequences shared between twins had an excess of sequences with low generation probability.

In regard to this clonotype: No antigen is known for it. The record has no base qualities; no much larger clone is one base away.

The method was 5' RACE. The instrument was an Illumina HiSeq 2000. Template switching added a universal primer binding site, and the final cDNA carried a unique molecular identifier that allowed TCR cDNA molecules to be counted accurately. Specific primers in the conserved constant-segment region were used to synthesize first-strand cDNA for TCR alpha and beta chains. To control for contamination, every cDNA library carried two barcodes: a SMART-Mk sample barcode plus Illumina barcodes. TruSeq adapter sequences along with Illumina sample barcodes were introduced in two successive PCR steps. Sequencing of the TCR alpha and beta cDNA libraries was done on the Illumina HiSeq platform using custom primers. The original pipeline was this. MiGEC was used to process raw reads and extract unique molecular identifiers, and MiXCR was used to find CDR3 positions. Recombination models were inferred per individual with the repgenHMM and IGoR tools using an EM algorithm. The analysis of shared clonotypes was done with the tcR package in R, with sharing normalized by the product of cloneset sizes. To study raw recombination without the effects of thymic and clonal selection, out-of-frame nonproductive sequences were analyzed. The public reads were run again by TCRdb, first through fastp at Q25 and then through MiXCR, and only productive beta chains were kept. Here each entry gathers all rows of one CDR3 protein and keeps the most common genes and DNA. TCRdb, not the authors, supplied the V and J calls. The sample table lists roughly 690,000 distinct CDR3 sequences, roughly 20% of them with a count of one. Of the sample, 4.3% is held by the ten largest clones.

Separately, the same data were catalogued under a study of T cells expressing NK-cell markers. Per the second study: In sorted CD3+CD56+NKG2C+, CD3+CD56+NKG2C- and CD3+CD56-NKG2C+ T-cell subsets from eight donors, TCR beta-chain repertoires were profiled. Among the eight sequenced donors, seven were HCMV-seropositive and one was HCMV-seronegative. In several experiments an anti-gammadeltaTCR antibody was added to restrict sorting to alphabetaTCR-expressing T cells. For six donors, the dominant CD3+CD56+NKG2C+ clonotypes were among the top 10 CD8+ clonotypes and accounted for roughly 1.0-8% of CD8+ T cells. Those dominant clonotypes were again the most abundant among CD3+CD56-NKG2C+ cells in a handful of donors, at about 28.3-60.1%. Whether the expanded NKG2C-expressing T cell clones were specific for HCMV antigens remained unclear. Randomly selected healthy volunteers, three men and five women, were used as the eight sequenced donors. To determine HCMV serostatus, a commercial ELISA kit was used to detect HCMV-specific IgG in serum. For about 6 donors, unsorted PBMC were also used to sequence bulk peripheral blood T-cell repertoires. MIGEC was used to demultiplex reads and group the reads by UMI, and MiTCR was used to assemble and quantify clonotypes. To exclude erroneous sequences, any TCR cDNA sequence not supported by at least two reads was discarded. The tcR package was used for downstream repertoire analysis, and clonotypes were matched between fractions using CDR3 nucleotide sequence together with V segment. VDJmatch was used to annotate antigen specificity against VDJdb, with one amino acid substitution allowed in CDR3.

Sequencing used PBMCs. The sequence came from a woman aged 18 to 35 in good health.

The CDR3 region reads CASSLGASNEKLFF. The sequenced DNA: TGTGCCAGCAGCTTGGGGGCCTCTAATGAAAAACTGTTTTTT. Here the chain combines TRBV28 and TRBJ1-4, with TRBD1 perhaps the D gene, on 6 matching bases. The CDR1 and CDR2 encoded by the germline V gene are MDHEN and SYDVKM. The CDR3 starts with the cysteine, ends with the phenylalanine, and has 14 residues. The CDR3 DNA has 42 bases and is translated from base 1. V and J are truncated by 6 bases and 3 bases respectively, leaving an intervening sequence of 11 bases.